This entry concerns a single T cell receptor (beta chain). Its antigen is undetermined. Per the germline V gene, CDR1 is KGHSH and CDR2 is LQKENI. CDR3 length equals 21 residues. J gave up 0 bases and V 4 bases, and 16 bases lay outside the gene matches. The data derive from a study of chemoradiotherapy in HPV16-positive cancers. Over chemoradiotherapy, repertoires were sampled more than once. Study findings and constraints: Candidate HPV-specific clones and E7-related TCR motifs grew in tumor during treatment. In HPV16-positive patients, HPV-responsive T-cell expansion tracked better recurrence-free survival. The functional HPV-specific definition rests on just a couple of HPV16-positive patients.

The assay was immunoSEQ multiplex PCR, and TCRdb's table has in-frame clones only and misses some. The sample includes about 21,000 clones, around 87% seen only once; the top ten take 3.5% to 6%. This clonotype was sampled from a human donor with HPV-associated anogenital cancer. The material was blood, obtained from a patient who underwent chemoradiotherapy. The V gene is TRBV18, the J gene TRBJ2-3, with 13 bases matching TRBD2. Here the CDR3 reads CASSLNFSPSGLAGSTDTQYF. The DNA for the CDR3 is TGTGCCAGCTCACTCAACTTTTCCCCTTCGGGACTAGCGGGGAGCACAGATACGCAGTATTTT.